What follows are 17 T cell receptor beta chains derived from one specimen sequenced in a study of blood T cell repertoires in COVID-19. The data were produced by immunoSEQ multiplex PCR, yet TCRdb's version contains in-frame clones alone and is incomplete. The sample carries about 150,000 clones, about 82% recorded once. The specimen sequenced was peripheral blood. These receptors originate from a man between 45 and 60 years old with active or convalescent COVID-19.

Here the CDR3 reads CASSLPQSEAFF. The CDR3 DNA reads TGTGCCAGCAGCTTACCACAGTCTGAAGCTTTCTTT. V usage is TRBV11-3 and J usage is TRBJ1-1; D gene unclear. CDR3 size: 12 residues. Germline V lookup: CDR1 SGHNT, CDR2 YENEEA. V was cut by 2 bases and J by 6 bases, with 7 bases left in between.

The rearrangement joins TRBV21-1 to TRBJ2-7; the table names TRBD1, a call not compared with the DNA. TRBV21-1 is deemed a pseudogene. The CDR3 totals 13 residues. This CDR3 is CASSKGQDYEQYF. The CDR3 DNA follows: TGTGCCAGCAGCAAAGGGCAGGACTACGAGCAGTACTTC.

V and J are TRBV4-2 and TRBJ1-1; 7 nucleotides align to TRBD1. Germline V lookup: CDR1 LGHNA, CDR2 YNFKEQ. V shed 2 bases and J 2 bases; nucleotides not matched to a gene: 5. CDR3 length equals 15 residues. CDR3 nucleotide sequence: TGTGCCAGCAGCCAACCGGGGACAGTTAACACTGAAGCTTTCTTT. It yields the protein CASSQPGTVNTEAFF.

This chain uses TRBV7-3 with TRBJ2-7; 7 bases are a match to TRBD1. CDR1 and CDR2 (germline): SGHTA, FQGTGA. Trimming took 5 bases from V and 2 from J; bases not matched to a gene: 15. The CDR3 is made up of 17 amino acids. The CDR3 region has the DNA TGTGCCAGCAGCCCACGACCGGGACAGCCCAACCCCTACGAGCAGTACTTC. Translation gives CASSPRPGQPNPYEQYF.

V and J are TRBV7-2 and TRBJ1-1; 7 nucleotides match TRBD1. This CDR3 has 12 amino acids. Trimming cost V 5 bases and J 10 bases; bases outside gene matches: 7. The V gene's germline CDR1 is SGHTA and CDR2 FQGNSA. The CDR3 is CASSLTGTRAFF. For the CDR3, the DNA is TGTGCCAGCAGCCTGACAGGGACGAGAGCTTTCTTT.

The chain joins TRBV5-1 to TRBJ2-5, with 12 nucleotides matching TRBD1. This CDR3 has 15 amino acids. Germline V gene lookup returns CDR1 SGHRS and CDR2 YFSETQ. The J segment lost 7 bases and the V segment lost 4 bases, leaving 8 bases of the junction unmatched. CDR3 nucleotides: TGCGCCAGCAGCGTGGGACAGGGGGCGGGACGGACCCAGTACTTC. Its protein product is CASSVGQGAGRTQYF.

This clone was recorded a few times. This rearrangement joins TRBV3-1 (or the pseudogene TRBV3-2) to TRBJ2-5; 13 nucleotides match TRBD2. Germline V CDR1 and CDR2: LGHDT, YNNKEL (reference sequence). Trimming took 4 bases from V and 6 from J; bases not matched to a gene: 11. The CDR3 is made up of 17 amino acids. DNA of the CDR3: TGTGCCAGCAGCCGAACACTCGGACTAGCGGGGGCCCAGACCCAGTACTTC. Its protein product is CASSRTLGLAGAQTQYF.

V and J are TRBV3-1 (or the pseudogene TRBV3-2) and TRBJ2-1; 9 nucleotides match TRBD1. Per germline, CDR1 LGHDT and CDR2 YNNKEL (reference sequence). Trimming took 1 base from V and 7 from J; bases not matched to a gene: 8. The CDR3 contains 16 residues. The CDR3 loop reads CASSQGGTGFLNEQFF. The DNA for the CDR3 is TGTGCCAGCAGCCAAGGTGGGACAGGGTTTTTGAATGAGCAGTTCTTC.

The chain has TRBV20-1 and TRBJ2-2; no clear D. The CDR3 extends over 12 amino acids. Per the germline V gene, CDR1 is DFQATT and CDR2 is SNEGSKA (reference sequence). Trimming pared 3 bases from V and 5 bases from J, leaving 7 bases between. For the CDR3, the DNA is TGCAGTGCTAGTGGCGGTACCGGGGAGCTGTTTTTT. Translating gives CSASGGTGELFF.

The genes are TRBV6-2 or TRBV6-3 and TRBJ2-5; 12 nucleotides align to TRBD2. Per the germline V gene, CDR1 is MNHEY and CDR2 is SVGEGT. The CDR3 length is 15 residues. V dropped 4 bases and J dropped 5; count of bases not matched to a gene: 5. The CDR3 nucleotides read TGTGCCAGCAGTTCCCCCGGGACTAGCGGGGAGACCCAGTACTTC. This encodes CASSSPGTSGETQYF.

The genes are TRBV12-3 or TRBV12-4 and TRBJ1-1; no definite D call. The CDR3 sequence is 12 residues long. Trimming left V 7 bases short and J 9 bases short, with 15 bases between. The CDR3 DNA is TGTGCCAGCACCTCCCGAGGAGGGAAAGCTTTCTTT. Amino acid sequence: CASTSRGGKAFF.

The chain couples TRBV7-2 to TRBJ2-1, with 11 bases aligning to TRBD2. Germline CDR1 is SGHTA and CDR2 is FQGNSA. The CDR3 runs to 15 residues. V shed 2 bases and J 8 bases; nucleotides not matched to a gene: 5. CDR3 DNA sequence: TGTGCCAGCAGCTTAACTAGCGGGAGAATGGATGAGCAGTTCTTC. This translates into CASSLTSGRMDEQFF.

V is TRBV27 and J is TRBJ2-5; maybe TRBD1 (8 bases). The CDR3 has 13 amino acids. V shed 8 bases and J shed 5 bases, with 15 bases lying between them. Per germline, CDR1 MNHEY and CDR2 SMNVEV (reference sequence). In DNA form, the CDR3 reads TGTGCCAGCGGCAAACAGGGGGGGGAGACCCAGTACTTC. It encodes CASGKQGGETQYF.

This clone turned up a few times. This sequence joins TRBV27 and TRBJ1-1; D is ambiguous. CDR3 length: 13 residues. With 6 bases removed from V and 5 bases from J, the gap between germline ends came to 13 bases. CDR1 is MNHEY and CDR2 is SMNVEV in the germline V gene (reference sequence). CDR3 sequence reads: CASSSLAGTEAFF. As DNA, the CDR3 is TGTGCCAGCAGCTCACTGGCGGGGACTGAAGCTTTCTTT.

The J gene is TRBJ1-5, the V gene TRBV24-1, with 8 bases fitting TRBD1. The ends lost 4 bases at V and 2 bases at J; junction bases unmatched: 15. CDR1 KGHDR and CDR2 SFDVKD come from the germline V gene. This CDR3 region has 19 residues. CDR3 region: CATSDTGTGGVGGNQPQHF. As DNA, the CDR3 is TGTGCCACCAGTGACACCGGGACAGGAGGCGTTGGGGGCAATCAGCCCCAGCATTTT.

The gene calls are TRBV5-6 and TRBJ1-5, with 7 nucleotides matching TRBD1. The J segment lost 7 bases and the V segment lost 2 bases, leaving 12 bases of the junction unmatched. Germline V gives CDR1 SGHDT, CDR2 YYEEEE. This CDR3 is 16 amino acids long. The chain's CDR3 is CASSFTGTARRQPQHF. The CDR3 DNA reads as TGTGCCAGCAGCTTTACAGGGACAGCCCGAAGGCAGCCCCAGCATTTT.

Notes on this clone: The CDR3 ends on some other residue instead of the conserved phenylalanine or tryptophan, so this is likely a read error. The DNA is omitted, as the CDR3 cannot be located on it reliably, and the CDR3 follows TCRdb's listing. V gene TRBV11-2 combines with J gene TRBJ2-3; the table gives TRBD2 as D, unverified against the DNA. CDR1 is SGHAT and CDR2 is FQNNGV in the germline V gene. Including both end residues, the CDR3 is 11 amino acids long. CDR3 sequence reads: CASSSEWEPVS.